These 13 T cell receptor beta chains originate from one sample sequenced in a study of shared clonotypes between healthy human individuals. The repertoire was sequenced with immunoSEQ multiplex PCR; TCRdb's copy has only in-frame clones and lacks some. The sample holds about 960,000 clones, over 75% seen once. The sample taken for sequencing was memory CD4+ T cells sorted from blood. Regarding subset: CD45RA-negative fraction. Source of these receptors: a man in his late teens or twenties in good health.

This clone was seen ten or more times. Other DNA variants within this sample encode the same CDR3. This rearrangement joins TRBV2 to TRBJ2-5; 11 positions agree with TRBD1. V shed 7 bases, J shed 2 bases, and the junction held 3 bases outside the gene matches. Germline V gene data show CDR1 as SNHLY and CDR2 as FYNNEI. This CDR3 spans 14 amino acids. The CDR3 spells CASNRDRGQETQYF. CDR3 DNA sequence: TGTGCCAGCAATCGGGACAGGGGGCAAGAGACCCAGTACTTC.

The chain carries TRBV25-1 and TRBJ1-5; D not resolved. The CDR3 consists of 13 residues. V was trimmed by 4 bases and J by 4 bases, leaving 8 bases between them. From germline, CDR1 is MGHDK and CDR2 SYGVNS. In nucleotides, the CDR3 is TGTGCCAGCAGTGTCGGGGAAAATCAGCCCCAGCATTTT. Its protein product is CASSVGENQPQHF.

The chain links TRBV18 to TRBJ1-2; 8 bases fit TRBD1. J gave up 4 bases and V 3 bases, and 4 bases lay outside the gene matches. The CDR3 is 14 residues long. CDR1 and CDR2 from the germline V gene are KGHSH and LQKENI. The CDR3 sequence: CASSPGQVSYGYTF. In nucleotides, the CDR3 is TGTGCCAGCTCACCGGGACAGGTTTCCTATGGCTACACCTTC.

The chain combines TRBV5-6 with TRBJ2-1; 10 bases are shared with TRBD2. Germline V gives CDR1 SGHDT, CDR2 YYEEEE. This CDR3 comprises 18 residues. The junction had 16 bases not matched to a gene; V was cut back by 3 bases and J by 7 bases. Written as DNA, the CDR3 is TGTGCCAGCAGCTCCCCAGGTTGGAGCGGGGGGGCCGGGAATGAGCAGTTCTTC. Translation: CASSSPGWSGGAGNEQFF.

The chain has TRBV7-2 and TRBJ2-1; 14 nucleotides line up with TRBD2. Germline V lookup: CDR1 SGHTA, CDR2 FQGNSA. CDR3 length equals 15 residues. The ends lost 5 bases at V and 9 bases at J; junction bases unmatched: 6. The CDR3 loop is CASSLTSGRGGEQFF. In nucleotides, the CDR3 is TGTGCCAGCAGCCTGACTAGCGGGAGGGGTGGTGAGCAGTTCTTC.

This clone was detected only once. The gene calls are TRBV11-2 and TRBJ2-2; D is unresolved. The CDR3 is made up of 15 amino acids. V was cut by 1 base and J by 0 bases, with 6 bases left in between. The germline CDR1 and CDR2 sequences are SGHAT and FQNNGV. DNA of the CDR3: TGTGCCAGCAGCTTAGGGCAGACGAACACCGGGGAGCTGTTTTTT. This encodes CASSLGQTNTGELFF. The whole variable domain, filled in from reference TRBV11-2 and TRBJ2-2, reads EAGVAQSPRYKIIEKRQSVAFWCNPISGHATLYWYQQILGQGPKLLIQFQNNGVVDDSQLPKDRFSAERLKGVDSTLKIQPAKLEDSAVYLCASSLGQTNTGELFFGEGSRLTVL.

The chain recombines TRBV25-1 with TRBJ2-5; tentatively, D is TRBD1 (6 bases). The length of the CDR3 is 12 residues. The V gene's germline CDR1 is MGHDK and CDR2 SYGVNS. V shed 7 bases and J shed 4 bases, with 10 bases lying between them. The CDR3 bases are TGTGCCAGCACCCGAGGGGGAGAGACCCAGTACTTC. Protein sequence: CASTRGGETQYF.

This clone has a handful of counts. V usage is TRBV4-1 and J usage is TRBJ1-3; 7 nucleotides line up with TRBD1. Losses at the gene ends were 3 bases for V and 0 bases for J; bases not matched to a gene: 11. The CDR3 covers 18 residues. Germline V gene sequence: CDR1 MGHRA, CDR2 YSYEKL. In DNA form, the CDR3 reads TGCGCCAGCAGCCAGGGTGAGACAGGGTTTGGCTCTGGAAACACCATATATTTT. This translates into CASSQGETGFGSGNTIYF.

This sequence joins TRBV11-2 and TRBJ1-2, with D possibly TRBD1 on 6 matching bases. This CDR3 is 14 amino acids long. Trimming left V 6 bases short and J 7 bases short, with 18 bases between. CDR1 and CDR2 (germline): SGHAT, FQNNGV. The CDR3 coding sequence is TGTGCCAGCAGAAAGATAGGGACATTGTCTGGCTACACCTTC. It yields the protein CASRKIGTLSGYTF.

Turning to this clone: The same CDR3 is also encoded by other DNA sequences in this sample. The chain recombines TRBV11-2 with TRBJ1-5; D gene ambiguous. CDR3 length: 13 amino acids. V lost 0 bases and J lost 6, with 6 bases in between. Germline CDR1 reads SGHAT; CDR2 reads FQNNGV. The CDR3 spells CASSLDGGQPQHF. The CDR3, as DNA: TGTGCCAGCAGCTTAGACGGAGGTCAGCCCCAGCATTTT. The full variable domain, its missing parts supplied by reference TRBV11-2 and TRBJ1-5, is EAGVAQSPRYKIIEKRQSVAFWCNPISGHATLYWYQQILGQGPKLLIQFQNNGVVDDSQLPKDRFSAERLKGVDSTLKIQPAKLEDSAVYLCASSLDGGQPQHFGDGTRLSIL.

This clone appeared a single time. The rearrangement uses TRBV5-5 and TRBJ2-3; 7 bases agree with TRBD1. The ends lost 0 bases at V and 2 bases at J; junction bases unmatched: 6. The CDR3 has 16 amino acids. Per the germline V gene, CDR1 is SGHKS and CDR2 is YYEKEE (reference sequence). For the CDR3, the DNA is TGTGCCAGCAGCTTGGAGAGGGGGCGAGTCACAGATACGCAGTATTTT. It encodes CASSLERGRVTDTQYF.

The chain is built from TRBV28 and TRBJ1-1; the D is unclear. Per germline, CDR1 MDHEN and CDR2 SYDVKM. V was cut by 2 bases and J by 12 bases, with 10 bases left in between. This CDR3 comprises 11 residues. For the CDR3, the DNA is TGTGCCAGCAGTTTACGGACCGTATCTTTCTTT. Its translation is CASSLRTVSFF. The variable domain in full, completed from reference TRBV28 and TRBJ1-1, reads DVKVTQSSRYLVKRTGEKVFLECVQDMDHENMFWYRQDPGLGLRLIYFSYDVKMKEKGDIPEGYSVSREKKERFSLILESASTNQTSMYLCASSLRTVSFFGQGTRLTVV.

V usage is TRBV25-1 and J usage is TRBJ2-1, with D perhaps TRBD1 or TRBD2 (5 bases each). Between the trimmed V and J ends, which lost 0 bases and 3 bases, there was a span of 9 bases. CDR3 size: 15 residues. The germline gives CDR1 MGHDK, CDR2 SYGVNS. CDR3 region: CASSEYVGDYNEQFF. CDR3 nucleotide sequence: TGTGCCAGCAGTGAATACGTGGGGGACTACAATGAGCAGTTCTTC.